This T cell receptor (beta chain) was identified in a study of blood T cell repertoires in COVID-19. Study background: Acute-phase and convalescent COVID-19 samples originated in the United States, Italy and Spain.

In the source study's methods: The assay estimated nucleated cells by amplifying reference gene primers. The assay was immunoSEQ multiplex PCR, and TCRdb's table has in-frame clones only and misses some. The DNA was the basis for D and trimming; V, J and clone size are from that table. The data hold about 480,000 clones, with roughly 90% observed a single time. Donors in Cohort 3 who had recovered were those with two negative PCRs, healthcare professional clearance, or resolution of their symptoms. J lost 6 bases, V lost 1 base, and 0 bases had no gene match. The CDR3 covers 14 residues. The germline CDR1 and CDR2 sequences are SGHVS and FQNEAQ.

The sequencing input was PBMCs or T cells enriched from blood (not recorded which). The sequence came from a woman aged 35 to 49 who had recovered from COVID-19. This chain uses TRBV7-8 with TRBJ2-2; TRBD2 agrees at 9 bases. The CDR3 DNA is TGTGCCAGCAGCTTAGGACTAGCGGCCGGGGAGCTGTTTTTT. Its translation is CASSLGLAAGELFF.